The text below deals with one T cell receptor beta chain. These data belong to a study of early T cells in non-severe SARS-CoV-2 infection. The wider study: The study sequenced bulk RNA from unsorted whole blood, with chains unpaired.

From germline, CDR1 is SGHAT and CDR2 FQNNGV. Trimming cost V 0 bases and J 7 bases, with 8 bases left between them. CDR3 size: 13 residues. One entry per CDR3 protein, called by TCRdb with MiXCR from the 5' RACE reads. The repertoire consists of roughly 92,000 distinct CDR3 sequences, with approximately 12% occurring once and the leading ten covering approximately 4%. The clonotype was recovered from an adult who was a healthcare worker with PCR-confirmed SARS-CoV-2 infection or an uninfected control (not recorded which). Sequences were derived from whole blood, sampled at baseline. This rearrangement joins TRBV11-2 to TRBJ2-3; no clear D. This CDR3 reads CASSLDHLNTQYF. The CDR3 nucleotides read TGTGCCAGCAGCTTAGACCACCTAAATACGCAGTATTTT.